This section outlines one T cell receptor (beta chain) sequence together with its context. The count of this clone is one. Its antigen remains unidentified. No base quality information exists; no much larger clone differs at one position. Measured from the cysteine to the phenylalanine, the CDR3 is 17 residues long. Only the CDR3 region is kept as DNA, spanning 51 bases read in frame from base 1. V and J are truncated by 5 bases and 5 bases respectively, leaving an intervening sequence of 24 bases. Looking up the germline V gene (reference sequence) yields CDR1 LNHNV and CDR2 YYDKDF. The entry originates in a study of CD4+ T cells in melanoma (dated by TCRdb to between 2020 and 2023). About the investigation overall: The study investigated neoantigen-specific CD4+ T cells in human melanoma. The paper as a whole reports these results and caveats: Neoantigen-specific CD4+ T cells in melanoma were reported to have a range of differentiation states. The report described a correlation between neoantigen-specific CD4+ T cells and the function of CD8+ T cells, macrophages and B cells.

Donors were patients with melanoma. Library preparation used the immunoSEQ multiplex PCR assay. TCRdb retrieved this table from immuneACCESS and kept in-frame rearrangements only. Not all clones are present; in checked studies, unresolved V genes account for under half, and no reason is known for the remainder. This sample is represented by around 100,000 clones; 80% to 95% of them were singletons. The ten largest clones capture 2.5% to 3.5% of the sample. Sequencing was performed on peripheral blood. The chain is made from TRBV15 and TRBJ2-5; confidence is insufficient to name the D gene. This sequence originates from a human donor with melanoma. For the CDR3, the sequence is CATSGPILLGFGETQYF. The sequenced DNA is TGTGCCACCAGCGGACCCATACTTCTAGGTTTCGGGGAGACCCAGTACTTC.